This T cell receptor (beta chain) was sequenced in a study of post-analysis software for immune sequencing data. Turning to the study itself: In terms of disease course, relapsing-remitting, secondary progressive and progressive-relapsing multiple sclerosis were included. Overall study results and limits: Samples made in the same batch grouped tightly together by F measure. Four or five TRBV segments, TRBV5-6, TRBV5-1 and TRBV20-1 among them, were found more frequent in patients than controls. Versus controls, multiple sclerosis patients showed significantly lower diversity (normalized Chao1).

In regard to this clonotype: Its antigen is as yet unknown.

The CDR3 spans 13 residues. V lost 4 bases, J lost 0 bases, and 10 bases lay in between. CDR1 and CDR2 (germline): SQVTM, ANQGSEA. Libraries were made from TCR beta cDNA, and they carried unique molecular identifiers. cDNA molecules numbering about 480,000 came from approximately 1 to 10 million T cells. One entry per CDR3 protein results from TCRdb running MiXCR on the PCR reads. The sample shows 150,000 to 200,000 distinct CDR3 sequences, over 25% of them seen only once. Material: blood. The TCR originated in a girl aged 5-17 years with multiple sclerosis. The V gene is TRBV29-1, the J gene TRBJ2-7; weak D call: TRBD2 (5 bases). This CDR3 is CSVGNGVSYEQYF. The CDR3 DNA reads TGCAGCGTTGGGAACGGGGTCTCCTACGAGCAGTACTTC.